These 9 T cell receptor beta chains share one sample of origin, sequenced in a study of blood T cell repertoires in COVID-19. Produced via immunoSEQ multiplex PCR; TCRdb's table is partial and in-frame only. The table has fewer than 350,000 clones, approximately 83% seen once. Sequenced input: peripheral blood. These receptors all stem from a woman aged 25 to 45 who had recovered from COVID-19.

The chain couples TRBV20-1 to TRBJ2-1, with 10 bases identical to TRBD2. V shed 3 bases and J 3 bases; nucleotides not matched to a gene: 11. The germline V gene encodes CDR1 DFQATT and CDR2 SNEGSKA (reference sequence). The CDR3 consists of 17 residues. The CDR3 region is CSASPSLRTSGYNEQFF. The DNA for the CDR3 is TGCAGTGCTAGTCCGTCTCTTAGGACTAGCGGCTACAATGAGCAGTTCTTC.

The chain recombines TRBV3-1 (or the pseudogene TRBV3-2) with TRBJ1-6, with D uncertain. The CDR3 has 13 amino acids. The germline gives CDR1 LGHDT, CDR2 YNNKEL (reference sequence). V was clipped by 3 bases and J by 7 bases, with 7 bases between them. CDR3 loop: CASSQKQNSPLHF. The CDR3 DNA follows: TGTGCCAGCAGCCAGAAACAGAATTCACCCCTCCACTTT.

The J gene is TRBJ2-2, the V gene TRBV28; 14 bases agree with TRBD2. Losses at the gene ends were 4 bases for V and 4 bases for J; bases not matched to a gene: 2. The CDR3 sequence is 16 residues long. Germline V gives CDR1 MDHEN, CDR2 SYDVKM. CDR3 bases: TGTGCCAGCAGTTCGGGACTAGCGGGAGTCACCGGGGAGCTGTTTTTT. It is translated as CASSSGLAGVTGELFF.

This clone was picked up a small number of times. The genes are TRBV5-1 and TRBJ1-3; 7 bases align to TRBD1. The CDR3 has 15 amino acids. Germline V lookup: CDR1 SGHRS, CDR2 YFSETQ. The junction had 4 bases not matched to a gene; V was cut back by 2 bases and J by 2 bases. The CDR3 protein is CASSFTGEPGNTIYF. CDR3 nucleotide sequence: TGCGCCAGCAGCTTTACAGGGGAGCCTGGAAACACCATATATTTT.

The CDR3 region is CASSRIQGTFLTGELFF. In DNA form, the CDR3 reads TGCGCCAGCAGCCGAATTCAGGGGACCTTTCTCACCGGGGAGCTGTTTTTT. This chain uses TRBV4-1 with TRBJ2-2, with D perhaps matching TRBD1 (6 bases). The CDR3 runs to 17 residues. Germline V lookup: CDR1 MGHRA, CDR2 YSYEKL. The V end lost 4 bases, the J end lost 4 bases, and 19 bases lay between the germline ends.

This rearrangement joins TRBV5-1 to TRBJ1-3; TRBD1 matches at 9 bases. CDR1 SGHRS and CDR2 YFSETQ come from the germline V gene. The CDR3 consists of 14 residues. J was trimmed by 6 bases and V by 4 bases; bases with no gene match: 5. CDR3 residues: CASSTGQGENTIYF. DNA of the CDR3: TGCGCCAGCAGCACGGGACAGGGAGAAAACACCATATATTTT.

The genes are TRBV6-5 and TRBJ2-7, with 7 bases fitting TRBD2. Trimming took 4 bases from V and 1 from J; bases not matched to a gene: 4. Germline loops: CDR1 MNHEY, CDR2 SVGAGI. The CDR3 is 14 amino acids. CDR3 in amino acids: CASSSPSGSYEQYF. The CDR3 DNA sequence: TGTGCCAGCAGTTCGCCTAGCGGTTCCTACGAGCAGTACTTC.

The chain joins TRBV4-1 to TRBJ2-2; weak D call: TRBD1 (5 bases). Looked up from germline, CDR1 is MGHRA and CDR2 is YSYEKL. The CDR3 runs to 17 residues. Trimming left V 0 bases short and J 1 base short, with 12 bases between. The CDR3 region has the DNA TGCGCCAGCAGCCAAGATCCGAGACAGATGAACACCGGGGAGCTGTTTTTT. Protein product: CASSQDPRQMNTGELFF.

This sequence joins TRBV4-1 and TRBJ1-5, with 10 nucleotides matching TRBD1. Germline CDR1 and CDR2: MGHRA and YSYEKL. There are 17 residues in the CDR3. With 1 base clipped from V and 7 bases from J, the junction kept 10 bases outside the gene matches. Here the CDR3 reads CASSQVGGQGLLQPQHF. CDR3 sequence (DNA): TGCGCCAGCAGCCAAGTGGGGGGACAGGGGTTGTTGCAGCCCCAGCATTTT.